This T cell receptor beta chain comes out of a study of blood T cell repertoires in COVID-19. Study context: From the United States, Italy and Spain came samples of acute and convalescent COVID-19. T cells, B-cell-depleted T cells, or PBMCs provided the cDNA or gDNA that served as material.

As processed by the authors: Estimated nucleated cell counts came from reference gene primer amplification. Profiled with immunoSEQ multiplex PCR; TCRdb holds only in-frame clones, not every one. V and J calls and clone size follow that table, whereas D and trimming were derived from the DNA. The sample yields 380,000 or so clones, around 92% seen once. Material for sequencing was peripheral blood. The receptor comes from a man aged 40-49 years with acute or convalescent COVID-19.

The DNA for the CDR3 is TGTGCCAGTAGTATCAGTCTTGAGGCTCGGGATACGCAGTATTTT. Encoded protein: CASSISLEARDTQYF. V and J are TRBV19 and TRBJ2-3; D not certain. The germline V and J ends were trimmed by 3 bases and 6 bases, with 16 bases remaining between them. The CDR3 totals 15 residues. Germline-derived CDR1 and CDR2 are LNHDA and SQIVND (reference sequence).